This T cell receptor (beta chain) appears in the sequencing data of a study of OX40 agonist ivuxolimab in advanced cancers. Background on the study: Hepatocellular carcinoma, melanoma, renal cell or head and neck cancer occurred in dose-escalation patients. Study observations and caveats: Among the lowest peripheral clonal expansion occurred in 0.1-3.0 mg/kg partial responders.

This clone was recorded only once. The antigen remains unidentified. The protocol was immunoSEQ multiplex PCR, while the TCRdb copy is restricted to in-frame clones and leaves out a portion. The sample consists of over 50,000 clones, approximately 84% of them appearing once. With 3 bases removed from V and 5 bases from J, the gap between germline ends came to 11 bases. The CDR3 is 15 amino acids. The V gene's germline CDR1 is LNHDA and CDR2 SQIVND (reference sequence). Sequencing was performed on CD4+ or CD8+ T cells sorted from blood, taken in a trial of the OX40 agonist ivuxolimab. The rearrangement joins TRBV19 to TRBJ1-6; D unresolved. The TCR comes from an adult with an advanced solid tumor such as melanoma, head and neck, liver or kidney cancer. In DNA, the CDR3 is TGTGCCAGTAGTATCGGGGTAGGCCATAATTCACCCCTCCACTTT. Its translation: CASSIGVGHNSPLHF.